The present T cell receptor beta chain was sequenced within a study of T cell responses to AZD1222 COVID-19 vaccine. The germline V and J ends were trimmed by 5 bases and 7 bases, with 12 bases remaining between them. This CDR3 has 14 amino acids. Germline V lookup: CDR1 SGHAT, CDR2 FQDESV (reference sequence). TCRdb's table, derived via immunoSEQ multiplex PCR, lists solely in-frame clones and lacks some. The table records some 120,000 clones, approximately 85% of them present only once. Study-wide points: Only a handful of AZD1222 recipients tested seropositive at baseline. There were mostly white British donors and more females than males, and clonal diversity was possibly underestimated.

To note about this clone: Its matching antigen is unknown.

The chain is built from TRBV11-1 and TRBJ1-6; D is unresolved. Here the sequenced sample was peripheral blood, taken on day 0 of AZD1222 vaccination. This clonotype was sampled from an adult in good health. The CDR3 loop is CASSLRTANSPLHF. The CDR3 region has the DNA TGTGCCAGCAGCCTCCGGACTGCCAATTCACCCCTCCACTTT.